This passage covers 2 T cell receptor beta chains from one sample sequenced in a study of blood T cell repertoires in COVID-19. Libraries were prepared by immunoSEQ multiplex PCR; TCRdb keeps only in-frame clonotypes and omits some of them. The data show over 100,000 clones, 80% to 90% seen once. Material: peripheral blood. The receptors shown here come from a human donor in a cohort sampled during active COVID-19.

The gene calls are TRBV20-1 and TRBJ2-2, with 11 bases that match TRBD1. CDR3 size: 17 residues. Germline loops: CDR1 DFQATT, CDR2 SNEGSKA (reference sequence). J gave up 5 bases and V 3 bases, and 11 bases lay outside the gene matches. This chain's CDR3 is CSASGQGTGGGTGELFF. CDR3 nucleotide sequence: TGCAGTGCTAGTGGACAAGGGACAGGGGGAGGGACCGGGGAGCTGTTTTTT.

The chain couples TRBV21-1 to TRBJ2-1; the table's D call, TRBD2, has no DNA check behind it. TRBV21-1 corresponds to a pseudogene. The CDR3 length is 19 residues. The DNA of the CDR3 is TGTGCCAGCAGCAAAGTACGGGCCAGTGGAGGGGTTGAGGACAATGAGCAGTTCTTC. As protein: CASSKVRASGGVEDNEQFF.